The TCR beta chain described here comes from a study of shared clonotypes between healthy human individuals. For the study at large: The donor pool was made up of two women and three men aged 18 to 49. Three plates each covered CD4 naive and memory; CD8 naive two, CD8 memory one.

A CD45RA-negative memory subset and a CD45RA+ naive subset were separated from the CD4+ cells. The CDR3 spans 15 residues. Unmatched junction bases numbered 8, after V lost 4 bases and J lost 2 bases. Per the germline V gene, CDR1 is SGHAT and CDR2 is FQNNGV. This clone was found once. The target antigen is unknown. Study-wide results and caveats: Despite large depth, rarefaction showed incomplete sorted-subset sequencing.

Using immunoSEQ multiplex PCR, the repertoire was profiled, and TCRdb retains in-frame clones only, with some absent. The table lists about 1.1 million clones, about 84% of them singletons, with approximately 0.56% in the top ten. The origin of this receptor is a man aged 18 to 35 in good health. Some clones in this sample may be carry-over from other donors' samples. The chain carries TRBV11-2 and TRBJ2-7; 7 bases map to TRBD1. Sequencing was carried out using memory CD4+ T cells from PBMCs. The subset is: CD45RA-negative fraction. Here the CDR3 DNA reads TGTGCCAGCAGCTCTCAGGGGGTTCTTGCCTACGAGCAGTACTTC. As protein: CASSSQGVLAYEQYF.